Listed below are T cell receptor beta chains from one sample, sequenced in a study of T-cell memory formation after mild COVID-19. TCRdb re-analysed the 5' RACE reads in MiXCR, keeping a single row per CDR3 protein. The sample lists about 140,000 distinct CDR3 sequences; 13% to 15% were seen once. The sequencing input was PBMCs or a T cell subset sorted from them (not recorded which). The receptors come from an adult woman who had mild COVID-19 (a few samples of this study predate the infection). Cell type and time point are not known. Each CDR3 is given with its conserved first and last residue. D genes are given only for firm matches. Clone size is given for some rows only: seen once, a few or many times, or a class if the clone is expanded.

J gene: TRBJ2-4
D gene: NA
V gene: TRBV9
clone size: NA
CDR3 protein: CASSVGQSPNIQYF
CDR3 DNA: TGTGCCAGCAGCGTAGGACAGTCCCCAAACATTCAGTACTTC

J gene: TRBJ1-2
D gene: NA
V gene: TRBV20-1
clone size: few
CDR3 protein: CSAPQTRQNWQANYGYTF
CDR3 DNA: TGCAGTGCTCCTCAAACGCGCCAGAATTGGCAAGCTAACTATGGCTACACCTTC

J gene: TRBJ2-5
D gene: TRBD1
V gene: TRBV9
clone size: few
CDR3 protein: CASSTNNRGLETQYF
CDR3 DNA: TGTGCCAGCAGCACTAATAACAGGGGGCTTGAGACCCAGTACTTC

J gene: TRBJ1-1
D gene: TRBD1
V gene: TRBV7-2
clone size: few
CDR3 protein: CASSLALGTGVEAFF
CDR3 DNA: TGTGCCAGCAGCTTAGCGCTAGGGACAGGGGTTGAAGCTTTCTTT

J gene: TRBJ2-7
D gene: NA
V gene: TRBV12-3/TRBV12-4
clone size: few
CDR3 protein: CASSLAGLADLSYEQYF
CDR3 DNA: TGTGCCAGCAGTTTAGCTGGTCTAGCCGACCTCTCCTACGAGCAGTACTTC

J gene: TRBJ1-1
D gene: NA
V gene: TRBV9
clone size: few
CDR3 protein: CASSVGGETRAFF
CDR3 DNA: TGTGCCAGCAGCGTAGGTGGGGAAACTCGAGCTTTCTTT

J gene: TRBJ2-7
D gene: NA
V gene: TRBV20-1
clone size: many
CDR3 protein: CSARRQGSYEQYF
CDR3 DNA: TGCAGTGCTAGACGGCAGGGAAGCTACGAGCAGTACTTC

J gene: TRBJ1-2
D gene: NA
V gene: TRBV5-1
clone size: NA
CDR3 protein: CASSLVQESYGYTF
CDR3 DNA: TGCGCCAGCAGCTTGGTGCAGGAAAGTTATGGCTACACCTTC

J gene: TRBJ2-7
D gene: NA
V gene: TRBV6-2/TRBV6-3
clone size: few
CDR3 protein: CASSRDTSYEQYF
CDR3 DNA: TGTGCCAGCAGCCGGGACACCTCCTACGAGCAGTACTTC

J gene: TRBJ2-3
D gene: TRBD1
V gene: TRBV7-9
clone size: NA
CDR3 protein: CASSPRDRLLRDTQYF
CDR3 DNA: TGTGCCAGCAGCCCGAGGGACAGACTCCTGCGGGATACGCAGTATTTT

J gene: TRBJ1-4
D gene: NA
V gene: TRBV4-3
clone size: NA
CDR3 protein: CASSQEINRPWEKLFF
CDR3 DNA: TGCGCCAGCAGCCAGGAAATAAACAGACCGTGGGAAAAACTGTTTTTT

J gene: TRBJ2-7
D gene: NA
V gene: TRBV11-3
clone size: few
CDR3 protein: CASSPRTTYEQYF
CDR3 DNA: TGTGCCAGCAGCCCACGGACTACCTACGAGCAGTACTTC

J gene: TRBJ2-7
D gene: TRBD2
V gene: TRBV6-5
clone size: many
CDR3 protein: CASSYRTSSEQYF
CDR3 DNA: TGTGCCAGCAGTTACCGGACTAGCTCCGAGCAGTACTTC

J gene: TRBJ2-2
D gene: TRBD1
V gene: TRBV5-1
clone size: many
CDR3 protein: CASSLYRGVGGELFF
CDR3 DNA: TGCGCCAGCAGCTTATACAGGGGTGTAGGCGGGGAGCTGTTTTTT

J gene: TRBJ1-1
D gene: TRBD1
V gene: TRBV29-1
clone size: few
CDR3 protein: CSALGQGQTMNTEAFF
CDR3 DNA: TGCAGCGCATTAGGACAGGGACAGACGATGAACACTGAAGCTTTCTTT

J gene: TRBJ2-6
D gene: TRBD1
V gene: TRBV20-1
clone size: few
CDR3 protein: CSARDQGAAGANVLTF
CDR3 DNA: TGCAGTGCTAGAGACCAGGGGGCGGCTGGGGCCAACGTCCTGACTTTC

J gene: TRBJ2-1
D gene: NA
V gene: TRBV7-6
clone size: many
CDR3 protein: CASRRATSSYNEQFF
CDR3 DNA: TGTGCCAGCAGGCGGGCGACTTCCTCCTACAATGAGCAGTTCTTC

J gene: TRBJ1-1
D gene: NA
V gene: TRBV10-3
clone size: NA
CDR3 protein: CAISEVGRGPMNTEAFF
CDR3 DNA: TGTGCCATCAGTGAGGTGGGCAGGGGACCCATGAACACTGAAGCTTTCTTT

J gene: TRBJ1-2
D gene: NA
V gene: TRBV7-8
clone size: few
CDR3 protein: CASSLEGGGYTF
CDR3 DNA: TGTGCCAGCAGCCTGGAGGGAGGTGGCTACACCTTC

J gene: TRBJ2-5
D gene: NA
V gene: TRBV7-3
clone size: NA
CDR3 protein: CASSSGDQETQYF
CDR3 DNA: TGTGCCAGCAGCTCGGGAGATCAAGAGACCCAGTACTTC

J gene: TRBJ2-7
D gene: NA
V gene: TRBV14
clone size: few
CDR3 protein: CASSQMGAGTTPYEQYF
CDR3 DNA: TGTGCCAGCAGCCAAATGGGAGCAGGAACGACCCCCTACGAGCAGTACTTC

J gene: TRBJ2-1
D gene: TRBD2
V gene: TRBV9
clone size: NA
CDR3 protein: CASSGSGSSYNEQFF
CDR3 DNA: TGTGCCAGCAGCGGAAGCGGGAGCTCCTACAATGAGCAGTTCTTC

J gene: TRBJ2-1
D gene: TRBD2
V gene: TRBV6-2/TRBV6-3
clone size: NA
CDR3 protein: CASSYGGTRQFF
CDR3 DNA: TGTGCCAGCAGTTACGGTGGGACTAGGCAGTTCTTC

J gene: TRBJ1-3
D gene: NA
V gene: TRBV3-1
clone size: few
CDR3 protein: CASSPTLDSGNTIYF
CDR3 DNA: TGTGCCAGCAGCCCTACCTTGGACTCTGGAAACACCATATATTTT

J gene: TRBJ1-1
D gene: NA
V gene: TRBV12-3/TRBV12-4
clone size: few
CDR3 protein: CASSAWVNGTEAFF
CDR3 DNA: TGTGCCAGCAGTGCGTGGGTAAATGGGACTGAAGCTTTCTTT

J gene: TRBJ2-2
D gene: NA
V gene: TRBV12-3/TRBV12-4
clone size: few
CDR3 protein: CASRDLGRANTGELFF
CDR3 DNA: TGTGCCAGCAGGGACCTGGGACGGGCGAACACCGGGGAGCTGTTTTTT

J gene: TRBJ1-5
D gene: TRBD1
V gene: TRBV5-1
clone size: NA
CDR3 protein: CASREWTGSNQPQHF
CDR3 DNA: TGCGCCAGCAGGGAATGGACAGGGAGCAATCAGCCCCAGCATTTT

J gene: TRBJ2-4
D gene: TRBD1
V gene: TRBV7-9
clone size: NA
CDR3 protein: CASSQAGTDKAKNIQYF
CDR3 DNA: TGTGCCAGCAGCCAAGCAGGGACAGACAAAGCCAAAAACATTCAGTACTTC

J gene: TRBJ1-1
D gene: NA
V gene: TRBV5-6
clone size: many
CDR3 protein: CASSPIPGPTEAFF
CDR3 DNA: TGTGCCAGCAGCCCCATACCGGGACCCACTGAAGCTTTCTTT

J gene: TRBJ1-4
D gene: NA
V gene: TRBV10-3
clone size: few
CDR3 protein: CAISDPPAEEKLFF
CDR3 DNA: TGTGCCATCAGTGACCCGCCCGCGGAGGAAAAACTGTTTTTT

J gene: TRBJ2-1
D gene: NA
V gene: TRBV4-1
clone size: NA
CDR3 protein: CASSLAWESSNEQFF
CDR3 DNA: TGCGCCAGCAGCCTAGCATGGGAGAGCAGCAATGAGCAGTTCTTC

J gene: TRBJ2-2
D gene: NA
V gene: TRBV6-2/TRBV6-3
clone size: many
CDR3 protein: CASSYGAETGELFF
CDR3 DNA: TGTGCCAGCAGTTACGGGGCAGAGACCGGGGAGCTGTTTTTT

J gene: TRBJ2-7
D gene: NA
V gene: TRBV11-2
clone size: NA
CDR3 protein: CASSAGVLPSYEQYF
CDR3 DNA: TGTGCCAGCAGCGCTGGGGTGCTGCCTTCCTACGAGCAGTACTTC

J gene: TRBJ2-5
D gene: TRBD2
V gene: TRBV6-1
clone size: NA
CDR3 protein: CASSVTSGIVGETQYF
CDR3 DNA: TGTGCCAGCAGTGTTACTAGCGGGATAGTAGGCGAGACCCAGTACTTC

J gene: TRBJ2-7
D gene: NA
V gene: TRBV5-1
clone size: NA
CDR3 protein: CASSFVQGGYEQYF
CDR3 DNA: TGCGCCAGCAGCTTCGTACAGGGAGGCTACGAGCAGTACTTC

J gene: TRBJ2-1
D gene: TRBD2
V gene: TRBV7-8
clone size: few
CDR3 protein: CASSLEVAGDSYNEQFF
CDR3 DNA: TGTGCCAGCAGCTTAGAGGTAGCGGGAGACTCCTACAATGAGCAGTTCTTC

J gene: TRBJ2-7
D gene: NA
V gene: TRBV29-1
clone size: many
CDR3 protein: CSVEALSDRGEQYF
CDR3 DNA: TGCAGCGTTGAAGCGCTCTCCGATCGGGGCGAGCAGTACTTC

J gene: TRBJ2-5
D gene: TRBD1
V gene: TRBV20-1
clone size: many
CDR3 protein: CSARGDDRGPTQETQYF
CDR3 DNA: TGCAGTGCTAGAGGCGACGACAGGGGGCCGACTCAAGAGACCCAGTACTTC

J gene: TRBJ1-1
D gene: NA
V gene: TRBV25-1
clone size: few
CDR3 protein: CASRPESTMNTEAFF
CDR3 DNA: TGTGCCAGCAGGCCGGAGAGCACCATGAACACTGAAGCTTTCTTT

J gene: TRBJ2-5
D gene: TRBD2
V gene: TRBV9
clone size: NA
CDR3 protein: CASSVGDSGSSGEETQYF
CDR3 DNA: TGTGCCAGCAGCGTAGGTGATAGCGGGAGCTCCGGCGAAGAGACCCAGTACTTC